The rows below give T cell receptor beta chains drawn from one sample of a study of response to subunit inactivated influenza vaccine. TCRdb reanalysed the RT-PCR reads using MiXCR and keeps one entry per CDR3 protein. The profile shows under 950,000 distinct CDR3 sequences, around 20% of them singletons. Here the sequenced sample was PBMCs from blood, taken about 5 days after vaccination. Source of these receptors: a man in his fifties or sixties who received an inactivated influenza vaccine. CDR3s include the opening cysteine and the closing phenylalanine or tryptophan. A D gene is named only where the DNA matches it firmly. Clone size is shown for a subset of rows, as once, few, many or a class of expanded clone.

TRBD2	few	TRBV11-1	TRBJ2-7	CASSSTILAGVDEQYF	TGTGCCAGCAGCTCGACGATACTAGCGGGAGTTGACGAGCAGTACTTC
.	few	TRBV27	TRBJ2-5	CASRVGTKTQYF	TGTGCCAGCAGGGTGGGTACGAAGACCCAGTACTTC
.	.	TRBV5-4	TRBJ2-3	CAGGPRNTDTQYF	TGTGCCGGGGGGCCCCGGAACACAGATACGCAGTATTTT
.	few	TRBV6-5	TRBJ1-3	CASSYGPSSGNTIYF	TGTGCCAGCAGTTACGGTCCGAGCTCTGGAAACACCATATATTTT
.	few	TRBV25-1	TRBJ2-7	CASSSSSGASYEQYF	TGTGCCAGCAGTTCCTCATCGGGGGCATCCTACGAGCAGTACTTC
.	.	TRBV3-1	TRBJ2-2	CASSQGRSGELFF	TGTGCCAGCAGCCAAGGGAGAAGCGGGGAGCTGTTTTTT
.	.	TRBV6-6	TRBJ2-7	CASSSWTTNTQYF	TGTGCCAGCAGTTCTTGGACTACCAATACTCAGTACTTC
TRBD2	many	TRBV29-1	TRBJ2-3	CSVDERESTDTQYF	TGCAGCGTTGATGAGCGGGAGAGCACAGATACGCAGTATTTT
.	many	TRBV7-2	TRBJ2-3	CASSPDLIGAGTDTQYF	TGTGCCAGCAGCCCCGACCTTATTGGGGCCGGCACAGATACGCAGTATTTT
.	.	TRBV13	TRBJ2-1	CASSPVSRLNEQFF	TGTGCCAGCAGCCCCGTCTCACGTTTAAATGAGCAGTTCTTC
.	.	TRBV4-3	TRBJ2-7	CASSQDQTGRYEQYF	TGCGCCAGCAGCCAAGATCAGACAGGCCGGTACGAGCAGTACTTC
.	.	TRBV6-1	TRBJ2-7	CASSFVGVDSYEQYF	TGTGCCAGCTCCTTTGTTGGGGTTGACTCCTACGAGCAGTACTTC
TRBD1	.	TRBV5-4	TRBJ2-7	CASRLWGQGFVTVIAVYEQYF	TGTGCCAGCAGGTTATGGGGACAGGGTTTCGTAACGGTCATAGCGGTCTACGAGCAGTACTTC
.	once	TRBV27	TRBJ2-3	CASSLSGTYTDTQYF	TGTGCCAGCAGTTTATCAGGGACTTACACAGATACGCAGTATTTT
TRBD1	few	TRBV12-3/TRBV12-4	TRBJ1-1	CASSAGTGAEAFF	TGTGCCAGCAGTGCCGGGACAGGGGCTGAAGCTTTCTTT
.	few	TRBV12-3/TRBV12-4	TRBJ2-5	CASSLGSLRRDQYF	TGTGCCAGCAGTTTGGGCAGCTTGAGAAGAGACCAGTACTTC
.	.	TRBV30	TRBJ2-7	CAWTSANSVHEQYF	TGTGCCTGGACCTCAGCAAACAGTGTCCACGAGCAGTACTTC
.	.	TRBV7-9	TRBJ2-1	CASSLVRLSSNEQFF	TGTGCCAGCAGCTTAGTACGGCTCTCCAGCAATGAGCAGTTCTTC
TRBD1	.	TRBV14	TRBJ2-7	CASSRRTGWYEQYF	TGTGCCAGCAGCAGAAGGACAGGATGGTACGAGCAGTACTTC
.	.	TRBV19	TRBJ1-1	CASSIGREAFF	TGTGCCAGTAGTATCGGGAGAGAAGCTTTCTTT
TRBD2	.	TRBV6-1	TRBJ2-3	CASSPSGREADTQYF	TGTGCCAGCAGTCCCAGCGGGAGAGAAGCAGATACGCAGTATTTT
.	.	TRBV19	TRBJ2-1	CASSIASSWNSYNEQFF	TGTGCCAGTAGTATAGCTTCCTCTTGGAATTCCTACAATGAGCAGTTCTTC
TRBD2	few	TRBV12-3/TRBV12-4	TRBJ2-3	CASSVTSGSQDTQYF	TGTGCCAGCAGTGTCACTAGCGGGAGTCAAGATACGCAGTATTTT
TRBD1	few	TRBV20-1	TRBJ2-2	CSASSAGTANTGELFF	TGCAGTGCTAGTTCAGCCGGGACAGCGAACACCGGGGAGCTGTTTTTT
.	few	TRBV4-3	TRBJ1-3	CASSQGPSPQAYSGNTIYF	TGCGCCAGCAGCCAAGGGCCCTCCCCCCAGGCGTACTCTGGAAACACCATATATTTT